These 31 T cell receptor beta chains share one sample of origin, sequenced in a study of blood T cell repertoires in COVID-19. TCRdb's table, derived via immunoSEQ multiplex PCR, lists solely in-frame clones and lacks some. The data show 130,000 to 150,000 clones, 80% seen once. The specimen was peripheral blood. The origin of the receptors is a man aged 55 to 69 with active or convalescent COVID-19.

The chain joins TRBV7-9 to TRBJ2-7; 9 bases match TRBD1. V dropped 5 bases and J dropped 0; count of bases not matched to a gene: 5. Germline V gives CDR1 SEHNR, CDR2 FQNEAQ (reference sequence). The CDR3 runs to 15 residues. CDR3 bases: TGTGCCAGCAGCCGAGGACAGGGGCTCTCCTACGAGCAGTACTTC. Its translation is CASSRGQGLSYEQYF. Filled out from reference TRBV7-9 and TRBJ2-7, the complete variable domain reads DTGVSQNPRHKITKRGQNVTFRCDPISEHNRLYWYRQTLGQGPEFLTYFQNEAQLEKSRLLSDRFSAERPKGSFSTLEIQRTEQGDSAMYLCASSRGQGLSYEQYFGPGTRLTVT.

The rearrangement uses TRBV6-5 and TRBJ2-7; possible D gene TRBD1, 5 bases. The V gene lost 5 bases and the J gene lost 5 bases, with 10 bases spanning the gap. The CDR3 covers 12 residues. Germline V CDR1 and CDR2: MNHEY, SVGAGI. DNA of the CDR3: TGTGCCAGCAGTCAGGGTTCGGACGAGCAGTACTTC. Protein: CASSQGSDEQYF.

J is TRBJ2-1 and V is TRBV5-6, with 7 nucleotides matching TRBD2. J was trimmed by 2 bases and V by 0 bases; bases with no gene match: 5. Germline CDR1 reads SGHDT; CDR2 reads YYEEEE. The CDR3 runs to 16 residues. The DNA of the CDR3 is TGTGCCAGCAGCTTGGAAGCGGGAAGGGCCTACAATGAGCAGTTCTTC. It yields the protein CASSLEAGRAYNEQFF.

This chain joins TRBV9 and TRBJ1-6; TRBD1 might be the D (6 bases). Trimming stripped 0 bases from V and 10 bases from J, with 11 bases between. Germline lookup yields CDR1 SGDLS and CDR2 YYNGEE. This CDR3 is 14 amino acids long. The CDR3 region has the DNA TGTGCCAGCAGCGTAGACTACAGGGTCTCACCCCTCCACTTT. Translated: CASSVDYRVSPLHF.

The rearrangement joins TRBV4-1 to TRBJ2-1; TRBD2 matches 8 bases. The CDR3 runs 16 residues. The germline CDR1 and CDR2 sequences are MGHRA and YSYEKL. J gave up 5 bases and V 2 bases, and 8 bases lay outside the gene matches. The CDR3 DNA follows: TGCGCCAGCAGCCAACAGGCTAGCGGGTCGAACAATGAGCAGTTCTTC. Translation: CASSQQASGSNNEQFF.

The genes are TRBV29-1 and TRBJ2-3, with 9 bases matching TRBD2. V shed 3 bases and J 2 bases; nucleotides not matched to a gene: 6. Germline loops: CDR1 SQVTM, CDR2 ANQGSEA. This CDR3 has 15 amino acids. CDR3 amino acids: CSVDAGGPNTDTQYF. DNA of the CDR3: TGCAGCGTTGACGCGGGAGGGCCTAACACAGATACGCAGTATTTT.

The CDR3 reads CASSVAGGRVTGELFF. For the CDR3, the DNA is TGTGCCAGCAGCGTAGCGGGGGGCCGTGTCACCGGGGAGCTGTTTTTT. This sequence joins TRBV9 and TRBJ2-2, with D possibly matching TRBD2 (7 bases). Trimming stripped 0 bases from V and 4 bases from J, with 13 bases between. The germline CDR1 and CDR2 sequences are SGDLS and YYNGEE. The CDR3 is 16 residues long.

This chain links TRBV3-1 (or the pseudogene TRBV3-2) with TRBJ1-5, with D possibly matching TRBD1 (5 bases). The CDR3 is 16 amino acids. CDR1 and CDR2 from the germline V gene are LGHDT and YNNKEL (reference sequence). Between the trimmed V and J ends, which lost 3 bases and 2 bases, there was a span of 14 bases. The CDR3, as DNA: TGTGCCAGCAGCCAGAATGGAGGGGATGGCAATCAGCCCCAGCATTTT. Amino acid sequence: CASSQNGGDGNQPQHF.

The chain uses TRBV19 and TRBJ1-1, with D unclear. The V end was cut by 1 base, the J end by 1 base, with 7 bases between. Germline V gene sequence: CDR1 LNHDA, CDR2 SQIVND (reference sequence). The length of the CDR3 is 14 residues. The CDR3 DNA follows: TGTGCCAGTAGTATAGTAACAGCGAACACTGAAGCTTTCTTT. This sequence encodes CASSIVTANTEAFF.

The genes are TRBV27 and TRBJ2-7; weak D call: TRBD2 (5 bases). The CDR3 is 15 residues long. Germline lookup yields CDR1 MNHEY and CDR2 SMNVEV (reference sequence). Trimming pared 1 base from V and 7 bases from J, leaving 17 bases between. The CDR3 spells CASSLFLRSRGEQYF. The CDR3 DNA follows: TGTGCCAGCAGTTTATTTCTAAGGTCTAGAGGGGAGCAGTACTTC.

The rearrangement uses TRBV27 and TRBJ2-1, with 10 bases fitting TRBD2. The germline V gene encodes CDR1 MNHEY and CDR2 SMNVEV (reference sequence). V lost 4 bases to trimming and J lost 7 bases; unmatched junction nucleotides: 10. There are 16 residues in the CDR3. The CDR3 region is CASSYNGLAETNEQFF. DNA of the CDR3: TGTGCCAGCAGTTACAACGGACTAGCGGAGACTAATGAGCAGTTCTTC.

The rearrangement joins TRBV6-5 to TRBJ1-4; 9 nucleotides match TRBD1. Germline V gene sequence: CDR1 MNHEY, CDR2 SVGAGI. The V and J ends lost 0 bases and 6 bases, in that order; junction bases with no gene match: 2. The CDR3 has 15 amino acids. This CDR3 reads CASSYSWTGDEKLFF. CDR3 nucleotide sequence: TGTGCCAGCAGTTACTCATGGACAGGGGATGAAAAACTGTTTTTT.

The chain joins TRBV7-2 to TRBJ2-1, with 13 bases identical to TRBD2. This CDR3 region has 16 residues. The V gene's germline CDR1 is SGHTA and CDR2 FQGNSA. V gave up 4 bases and J gave up 7 bases; unmatched junction bases: 7. CDR3 amino acids: CASSYRTSGRGNEQFF. As DNA, the CDR3 is TGTGCCAGCAGCTACCGGACTAGCGGGAGAGGGAATGAGCAGTTCTTC.

The V gene is TRBV18, the J gene TRBJ1-1, with D unresolved. Trimming removed 3 bases at V and 2 bases at J, with 13 bases between. The CDR3 is made up of 15 amino acids. CDR1 is KGHSH, CDR2 LQKENI, per germline. The CDR3 DNA follows: TGTGCCAGCTCACCCGAAGCGACCCCAAACACTGAAGCTTTCTTT. Translated, it gives CASSPEATPNTEAFF.

This sequence joins TRBV3-1 (or the pseudogene TRBV3-2) and TRBJ1-1; weak D call: TRBD1 (5 bases). CDR3 length equals 15 residues. V shed 5 bases and J shed 10 bases, with 23 bases lying between them. Germline V lookup: CDR1 LGHDT, CDR2 YNNKEL (reference sequence). The CDR3 DNA sequence: TGTGCCAGCAGCTTTGACCCGGGGGAGGAACGCCGAGCTTTCTTT. Protein sequence: CASSFDPGEERRAFF.

The chain combines TRBV24-1 with TRBJ2-7, with 11 bases aligning to TRBD1. The CDR3 extends over 16 amino acids. CDR1 and CDR2 (germline): KGHDR, SFDVKD. With 3 bases clipped from V and 2 bases from J, the junction kept 5 bases outside the gene matches. CDR3 coding DNA: TGTGCCACCAGTGATGCGGGACAGGGGGAACCCTACGAGCAGTACTTC. Amino acid sequence: CATSDAGQGEPYEQYF.

The chain couples TRBV18 to TRBJ1-3, with D possibly being TRBD1 (6 bases). The CDR3 covers 15 residues. Germline values: CDR1 KGHSH, CDR2 LQKENI. The V and J ends lost 4 bases and 4 bases respectively, with 14 bases between them. In nucleotides, the CDR3 is TGTGCCAGCTCACTCGGGACAAGGGAAGGAAACACCATATATTTT. Protein sequence: CASSLGTREGNTIYF.

J is TRBJ2-2 and V is TRBV4-2; TRBD2 matches 7 bases. The ends lost 1 base at V and 3 bases at J; junction bases unmatched: 5. This CDR3 has 16 residues. Looked up from germline, CDR1 is LGHNA and CDR2 is YNFKEQ. CDR3 DNA sequence: TGTGCCAGCAGCCAAGGGGGAGGGACGGACACCGGGGAGCTGTTTTTT. As protein: CASSQGGGTDTGELFF.

The genes are TRBV28 and TRBJ1-3; 8 bases are a match to TRBD1. V gave up 6 bases and J gave up 1 base; unmatched junction bases: 8. CDR3 length: 16 residues. Germline CDR1 MDHEN, CDR2 SYDVKM. The CDR3 bases are TGTGCCAGCAGGCCCCGGACAGGGACTTCTGGAAACACCATATATTTT. As protein: CASRPRTGTSGNTIYF.

The gene calls are TRBV7-2 and TRBJ2-7, with 8 bases lining up with TRBD2. J gave up 4 bases and V 2 bases, and 7 bases lay outside the gene matches. CDR1 is SGHTA and CDR2 is FQGNSA in the germline V gene. The CDR3 length is 15 residues. In nucleotides, the CDR3 is TGTGCCAGCAGCTTATTAGCGGGGAGGGTGTACGAGCAGTACTTC. Its translation: CASSLLAGRVYEQYF.

This clone was detected ten times or more. The rearrangement links TRBV6-2 or TRBV6-3 to TRBJ1-5; D unresolved. V lost 0 bases and J lost 1, with 10 bases in between. CDR3 size: 16 residues. Germline CDR1 reads MNHEY; CDR2 reads SVGEGT. CDR3 sequence (DNA): TGTGCCAGCAGTTACTCGCCCAGGTCGAGCAATCAGCCCCAGCATTTT. Translation: CASSYSPRSSNQPQHF.

The CDR3 coding sequence is TGTGCCAGCAGCCACCCTGGAGTCGGTAAAAACATTCAGTACTTC. As protein: CASSHPGVGKNIQYF. The rearrangement joins TRBV6-6 to TRBJ2-4; D is undetermined. Germline CDR1 MNHNY, CDR2 SVGAGI (reference sequence). The germline V and J ends were trimmed by 6 bases and 4 bases, with 16 bases remaining between them. The CDR3 has 15 residues.

The rearrangement uses TRBV5-1 and TRBJ1-1, with D unclear. Germline CDR1 is SGHRS and CDR2 is YFSETQ. The CDR3 length is 15 residues. The V end was cut by 0 bases, the J end by 6 bases, with 15 bases between. This CDR3 is CASSLEGQRAAEAFF. CDR3 in DNA: TGCGCCAGCAGCTTGGAGGGCCAGAGGGCCGCTGAAGCTTTCTTT.

This clone was observed a single time. The chain joins TRBV3-1 (or the pseudogene TRBV3-2) to TRBJ1-6, with unresolved D. V dropped 0 bases and J dropped 10 bases, with 10 bases sitting between them. This CDR3 has 14 residues. From germline, CDR1 is LGHDT and CDR2 YNNKEL (reference sequence). Written as DNA, the CDR3 is TGTGCCAGCAGCCAAGAGGCAGGTACCTCACCCCTCCACTTT. Translating gives CASSQEAGTSPLHF.

V usage is TRBV5-5 and J usage is TRBJ2-5; D is uncertain. CDR1 SGHKS and CDR2 YYEKEE come from the germline V gene (reference sequence). The ends were cut back, 4 bases at V and 5 bases at J, with 6 bases in the middle. The CDR3 contains 11 residues. The CDR3 region is CASSPRETQYF. As DNA, the CDR3 is TGTGCCAGCAGCCCTAGGGAGACCCAGTACTTC.

The chain has TRBV6-5 and TRBJ2-7, with 8 bases fitting TRBD2. Losses at the gene ends were 6 bases for V and 2 bases for J; bases not matched to a gene: 9. CDR1 is MNHEY, CDR2 SVGAGI, per germline. The CDR3 is 15 residues long. The CDR3 is CASSLSGRGAYEQYF. CDR3 nucleotides: TGTGCCAGCAGCCTCAGCGGGAGAGGCGCCTACGAGCAGTACTTC.

This clone was seen only a few times. The V gene is TRBV7-2, the J gene TRBJ2-5; D perhaps matches TRBD1 (7 bases). The CDR3 runs to 14 residues. V lost 5 bases and J 1 base, leaving 11 bases between the germline ends. The germline V gene encodes CDR1 SGHTA and CDR2 FQGNSA. In DNA form, the CDR3 reads TGTGCCAGCAGCGGGGGGACAGTCCAAGAGACCCAGTACTTC. This gives the protein CASSGGTVQETQYF.

The chain links TRBV28 to TRBJ1-1, with D possibly TRBD1 on 5 matching bases. The CDR3 extends over 16 amino acids. Deletions cut 7 bases from V and 2 bases from J, with 20 bases between. In germline, CDR1 is MDHEN, CDR2 SYDVKM. The CDR3 is CASTMEGRWGNTEAFF. DNA for the CDR3: TGTGCCAGCACAATGGAGGGGCGATGGGGAAACACTGAAGCTTTCTTT.

In this sample, this clone turned up many times. The chain carries TRBV19 and TRBJ1-1; 7 positions agree with TRBD1. J gave up 4 bases and V 5 bases, and 4 bases lay outside the gene matches. The CDR3 is made up of 13 amino acids. Germline V CDR1 and CDR2: LNHDA, SQIVND (reference sequence). Written as DNA, the CDR3 is TGTGCCAGTAGTTTCGGACAGGCCACTGAAGCTTTCTTT. Translation: CASSFGQATEAFF.

The CDR3 loop is CASSLNFGSTGSNYGYTF. In nucleotides, the CDR3 is TGTGCCAGCAGTTTAAACTTCGGGTCAACGGGTTCCAACTATGGCTACACCTTC. V usage is TRBV27 and J usage is TRBJ1-2; D unresolved. V was clipped by 2 bases and J by 2 bases, with 21 bases between them. Germline CDR1 and CDR2: MNHEY and SMNVEV (reference sequence). The CDR3 covers 18 residues.

V is TRBV28 and J is TRBJ1-2; D not certain. This CDR3 region has 12 residues. Per the germline V gene, CDR1 is MDHEN and CDR2 is SYDVKM. V was trimmed by 7 bases and J by 0 bases, leaving 6 bases between them. The CDR3 DNA reads TGTGCCAGCAATCAGGCTAACTATGGCTACACCTTC. It codes for CASNQANYGYTF.